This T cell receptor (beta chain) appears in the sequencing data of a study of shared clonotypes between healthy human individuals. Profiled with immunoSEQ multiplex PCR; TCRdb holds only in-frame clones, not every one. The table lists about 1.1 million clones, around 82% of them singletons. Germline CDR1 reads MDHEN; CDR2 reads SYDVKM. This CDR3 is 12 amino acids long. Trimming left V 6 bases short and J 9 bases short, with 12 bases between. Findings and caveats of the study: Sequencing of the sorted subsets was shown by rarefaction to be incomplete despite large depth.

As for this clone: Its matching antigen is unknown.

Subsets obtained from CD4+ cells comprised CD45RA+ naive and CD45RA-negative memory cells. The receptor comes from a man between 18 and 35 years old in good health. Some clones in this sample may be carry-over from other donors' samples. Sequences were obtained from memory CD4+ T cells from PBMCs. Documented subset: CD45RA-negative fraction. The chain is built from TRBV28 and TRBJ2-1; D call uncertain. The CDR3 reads CASSLGTGEQFF. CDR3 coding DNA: TGTGCCAGCAGCCTAGGTACCGGTGAGCAGTTCTTC.